This T cell receptor beta chain was profiled in a study of T cell repertoires in cytomegalovirus infection. From the reads, TCRdb called clonotypes with MiXCR, one entry per CDR3 protein. Of 350,000 to 450,000 distinct CDR3 sequences in the sample, 18% were seen once. The CDR3 spans 15 residues. J gave up 8 bases and V 6 bases, and 10 bases lay outside the gene matches. Material: PBMCs. This clonotype originated in a human donor in good health (CMV status not recorded). Some clones in this sample may be carry-over from other donors' samples. V gene TRBV12-3 or TRBV12-4 combines with J gene TRBJ2-1; 10 nucleotides match TRBD1. The CDR3 DNA follows: TGTGCCAGCAGCTTGCCCGGGACAGGGGTACATGAGCAGTTCTTC. It specifies CASSLPGTGVHEQFF.